This is a list of T cell receptor beta chains from one sample in a study of blood T cells in healthy people across ages. TCRdb fed the 5' RACE reads into MiXCR, producing one record per CDR3 protein. The sample contains around 650,000 distinct CDR3 sequences, roughly 43% of which appear only once. What was sequenced was blood. The source of these receptors is a man at least 80 years old in good health. Both conserved end residues are part of each CDR3. Fields, in order: CDR3 DNA, CDR3 protein, V gene, D gene, clone size, J gene. D genes are given only for firm matches. Clone size appears in some rows only: once, few, many, or a class for an expanded clone.

TGTGCCAGCACCAGGGACTCCCCGAATTCACCCCTCCACTTT	CASTRDSPNSPLHF	TRBV6-6	-	many	TRBJ1-6
TGTGCCAGCAGTTTATCCCAACGGGGCCTTTGGGGAGAGACCCAGTACTTC	CASSLSQRGLWGETQYF	TRBV28	-	-	TRBJ2-5
TGCGCCAGCAGCTCAGCGGGACTAGCGGGAGTTGAGCAGTTCTTC	CASSSAGLAGVEQFF	TRBV5-1	TRBD2	-	TRBJ2-1
TGCAGTGCTAGTGGTCAGCGCACCTACGAGCAGTACTTC	CSASGQRTYEQYF	TRBV20-1	-	-	TRBJ2-7
TGTGCCAGCAGTGACCCACAGGCTTTCGAGCAGTACTTC	CASSDPQAFEQYF	TRBV2	-	many	TRBJ2-7
TGCAGTGCTAGAGGGCAGCAGCGGGAGAGAGACTACGAGCAGTACTTC	CSARGQQRERDYEQYF	TRBV20-1	TRBD2	once	TRBJ2-7
TGCAGCGTTGAAGATAGACCGGTCGCCTGGGGCACAGATACGCAGTATTTT	CSVEDRPVAWGTDTQYF	TRBV29-1	-	-	TRBJ2-3
TGTGCCAGCAGCCAAGAGGTCATGAGAGTCTACAATGAGCAGTACTTC	CASSQEVMRVYNEQYF	TRBV3-1	-	once	TRBJ2-5
TGTGCCAGCAGTTTCCGAGCGCACTCTAATCGTGGGGGAGCGAATGAGCAGTTCTTC	CASSFRAHSNRGGANEQFF	TRBV6-5	-	-	TRBJ2-1
TGCAGTGCTAGGGCAGACTTGACTAGCGGCACAGATACGCAGTATTTT	CSARADLTSGTDTQYF	TRBV20-1	TRBD2	-	TRBJ2-3
TGTGCCAGCAGATACTTGGGGTCTAGCGGCTACAATGAGCAGTTCTTC	CASRYLGSSGYNEQFF	TRBV5-6	TRBD2	few	TRBJ2-1
TGTGCCAGCAGATTCCGGAGACAGCCTAATAATTCACCCCTCCACTTT	CASRFRRQPNNSPLHF	TRBV6-2/TRBV6-3	-	-	TRBJ1-6
TGCAGTGCTACTAGACTAGCGGGACCCTACGAGCAGTACTTC	CSATRLAGPYEQYF	TRBV20-1	TRBD2	few	TRBJ2-7
TGTGCCAGCAGCCCGGGACAGAGAGCGACAGATACGCAGTATTTT	CASSPGQRATDTQYF	TRBV2	TRBD1	few	TRBJ2-3
TGTGCCAGCAGTGGGGACAGAAATCAGCCCCAGCATTTT	CASSGDRNQPQHF	TRBV6-1	TRBD1	-	TRBJ1-5
TGTGCCAGCAGCGACGGGAGTGGGGCCTACGAGCAGTACTTC	CASSDGSGAYEQYF	TRBV3-1	-	-	TRBJ2-7
TGCGCCAGCAGCTTGGGGCTATCAGTTGAGCAGTACTTC	CASSLGLSVEQYF	TRBV5-1	-	-	TRBJ2-7
TGTGCCAGCAGTTGTCTCAGGAGTATGAATCGTGCGGGGGCCAACGTCCTGACTTTC	CASSCLRSMNRAGANVLTF	TRBV6-2/TRBV6-3	-	-	TRBJ2-6
TGTGCCAGCAGTTTCGTCTCCGGCCTGACCGCTTCGGGTGAGCAGTTCTTC	CASSFVSGLTASGEQFF	TRBV28	-	-	TRBJ2-1
TGCAGTGCCGAATCGACTAGTTCTAGCGACGAGCAGTACTTC	CSAESTSSSDEQYF	TRBV20-1	-	few	TRBJ2-7
TGTGCCAGCAGGAGAGCGGAAGCCAAAAACATTCAGTACTTC	CASRRAEAKNIQYF	TRBV6-1	-	-	TRBJ2-4
TGTGCCAGCAGGCAGGGCGGGTCAGGGGAGCAGTACTTC	CASRQGGSGEQYF	TRBV12-3/TRBV12-4	-	-	TRBJ2-7
TGTGCCAACAGCGCACAACCAGGGGGCAGTGAAAAACTGTTTTTT	CANSAQPGGSEKLFF	TRBV5-5	TRBD1	-	TRBJ1-4
TGTGCCAGCAGCGTAAGAGCTGGACCGGGACAGGGGGCTTGGGAGACCCAGTACTTC	CASSVRAGPGQGAWETQYF	TRBV7-2	TRBD1	-	TRBJ2-5
TGTGCCAGCAGCCAAGACCCAGAAAAGGGGGTCACAGATACGCAGTATTTT	CASSQDPEKGVTDTQYF	TRBV3-1	-	-	TRBJ2-3
TGCAGTGCGGGGGACCCGGGACAGGGGATTTCCTACGAGCAGTACTTC	CSAGDPGQGISYEQYF	TRBV20-1	TRBD1	few	TRBJ2-7
TGTGCCAGCGCAACAGGTACCTTTAGATCCTACGAGCAGTACTTC	CASATGTFRSYEQYF	TRBV28	-	few	TRBJ2-7
TGTGCCAGCAGGGGGGGTGACAAACCCCAGCATTTT	CASRGGDKPQHF	TRBV2	-	-	TRBJ1-5